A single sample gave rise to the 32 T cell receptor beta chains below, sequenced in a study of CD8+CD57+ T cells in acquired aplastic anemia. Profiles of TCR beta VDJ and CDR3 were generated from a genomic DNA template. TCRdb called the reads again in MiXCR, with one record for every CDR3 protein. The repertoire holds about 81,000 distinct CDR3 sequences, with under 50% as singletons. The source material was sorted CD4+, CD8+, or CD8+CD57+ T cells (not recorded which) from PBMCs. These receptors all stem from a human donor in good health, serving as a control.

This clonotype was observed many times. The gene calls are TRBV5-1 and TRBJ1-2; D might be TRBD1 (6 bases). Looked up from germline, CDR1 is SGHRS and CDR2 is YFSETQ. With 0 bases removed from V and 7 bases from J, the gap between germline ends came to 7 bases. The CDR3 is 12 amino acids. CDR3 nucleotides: TGCGCCAGCAGCTTGGAGGGGGGTGGCTACACCTTC. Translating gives CASSLEGGGYTF.

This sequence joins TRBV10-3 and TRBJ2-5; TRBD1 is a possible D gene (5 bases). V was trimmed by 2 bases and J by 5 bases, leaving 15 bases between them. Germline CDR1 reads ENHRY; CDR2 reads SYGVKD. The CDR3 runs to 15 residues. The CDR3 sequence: CAISEGQGLRETQYF. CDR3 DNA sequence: TGTGCCATCAGTGAGGGGCAGGGCCTAAGGGAGACCCAGTACTTC.

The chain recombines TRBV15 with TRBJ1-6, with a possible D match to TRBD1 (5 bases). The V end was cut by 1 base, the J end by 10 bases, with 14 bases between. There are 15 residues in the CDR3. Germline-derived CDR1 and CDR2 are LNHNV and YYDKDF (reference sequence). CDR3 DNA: TGTGCCACCAGCAGAGGGGGGTTCGAGGGGTCACCCCTCCACTTT. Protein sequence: CATSRGGFEGSPLHF.

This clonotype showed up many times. DNA for the CDR3: TGTGCCAGCAGCCCCGACAGGGGGGCCTACGAGCAGTACTTC. Translating gives CASSPDRGAYEQYF. V usage is TRBV7-9 and J usage is TRBJ2-7; 9 positions match TRBD1. Looked up from germline, CDR1 is SEHNR and CDR2 is FQNEAQ (reference sequence). This CDR3 spans 14 amino acids. Unmatched junction bases numbered 4, after V lost 5 bases and J lost 2 bases.

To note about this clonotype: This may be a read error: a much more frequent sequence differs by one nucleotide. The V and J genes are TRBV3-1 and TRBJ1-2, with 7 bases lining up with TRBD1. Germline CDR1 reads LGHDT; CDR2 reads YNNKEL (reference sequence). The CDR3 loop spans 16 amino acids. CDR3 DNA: TGTGCCAGCAGCGCGGCCCGCCAACAGGGGACGGATGGCTGCACCTTC. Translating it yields CASSAARQQGTDGCTF. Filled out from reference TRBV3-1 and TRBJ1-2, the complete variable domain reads DTAVSQTPKYLVTQMGNDKSIKCEQNLGHDTMYWYKQDSKKFLKIMFSYNNKELIINETVPNRFSPKSPDKAHLNLHINSLELGDSAVYFCASSAARQQGTDGCTFGSGTRLTVV.

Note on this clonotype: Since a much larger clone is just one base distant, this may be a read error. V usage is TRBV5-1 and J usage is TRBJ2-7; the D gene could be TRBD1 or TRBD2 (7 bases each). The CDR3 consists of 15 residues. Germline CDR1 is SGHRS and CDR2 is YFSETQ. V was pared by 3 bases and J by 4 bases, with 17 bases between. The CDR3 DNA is TGCGCCAGCAGCTACACAGGGGACTACAAGTACGAGCAGTACTTC. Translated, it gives CASSYTGDYKYEQYF.

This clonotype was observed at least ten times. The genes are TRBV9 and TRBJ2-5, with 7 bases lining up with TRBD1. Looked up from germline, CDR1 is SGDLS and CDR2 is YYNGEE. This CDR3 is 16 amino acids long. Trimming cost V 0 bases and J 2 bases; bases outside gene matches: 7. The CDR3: CASSVEGGGRQETQYF. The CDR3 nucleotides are TGTGCCAGCAGCGTAGAAGGGGGCGGGCGGCAAGAGACCCAGTACTTC. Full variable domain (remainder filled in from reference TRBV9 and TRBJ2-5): DSGVTQTPKHLITATGQRVTLRCSPRSGDLSVYWYQQSLDQGLQFLIQYYNGEERAKGNILERFSAQQFPDLHSELNLSSLELGDSALYFCASSVEGGGRQETQYFGPGTRLLVL.

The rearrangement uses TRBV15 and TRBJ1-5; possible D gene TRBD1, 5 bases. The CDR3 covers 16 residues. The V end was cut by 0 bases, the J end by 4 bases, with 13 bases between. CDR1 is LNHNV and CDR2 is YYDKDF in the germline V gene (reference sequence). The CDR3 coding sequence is TGTGCCACCAGCAGAGACCCGCGCGGGGGGAATCAGCCCCAGCATTTT. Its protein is CATSRDPRGGNQPQHF.

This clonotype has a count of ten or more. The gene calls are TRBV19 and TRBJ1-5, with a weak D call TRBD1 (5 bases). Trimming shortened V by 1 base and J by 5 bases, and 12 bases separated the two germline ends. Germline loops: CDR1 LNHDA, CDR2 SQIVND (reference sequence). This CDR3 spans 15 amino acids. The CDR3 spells CASSIVSGDHQPQHF. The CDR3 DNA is TGTGCCAGTAGTATAGTGTCCGGGGACCATCAGCCCCAGCATTTT.

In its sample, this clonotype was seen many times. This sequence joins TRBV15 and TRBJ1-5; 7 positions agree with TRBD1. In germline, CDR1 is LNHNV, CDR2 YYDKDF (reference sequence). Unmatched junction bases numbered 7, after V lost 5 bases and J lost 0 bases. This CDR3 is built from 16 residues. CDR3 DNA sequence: TGTGCCACCAGCCAGGACAGGATTTATAGCAATCAGCCCCAGCATTTT. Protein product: CATSQDRIYSNQPQHF. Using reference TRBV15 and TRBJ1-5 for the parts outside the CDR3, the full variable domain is DAMVIQNPRYQVTQFGKPVTLSCSQTLNHNVMYWYQQKSSQAPKLLFHYYDKDFNNEADTPDNFQSRRPNTSFCFLDIRSPGLGDTAMYLCATSQDRIYSNQPQHFGDGTRLSIL.

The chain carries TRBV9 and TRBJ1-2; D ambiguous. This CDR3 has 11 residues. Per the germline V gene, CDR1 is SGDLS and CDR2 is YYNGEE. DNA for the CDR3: TGTCTGCTGGGAGGGATACGTGGCTACACCTTC. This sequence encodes CLLGGIRGYTF.

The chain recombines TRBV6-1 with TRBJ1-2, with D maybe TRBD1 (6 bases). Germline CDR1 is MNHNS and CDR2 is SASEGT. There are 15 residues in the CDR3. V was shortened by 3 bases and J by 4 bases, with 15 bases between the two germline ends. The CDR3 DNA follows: TGTGCCAGCAGTGATATGGAGACAGGAATCTATGGCTACACCTTC. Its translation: CASSDMETGIYGYTF.

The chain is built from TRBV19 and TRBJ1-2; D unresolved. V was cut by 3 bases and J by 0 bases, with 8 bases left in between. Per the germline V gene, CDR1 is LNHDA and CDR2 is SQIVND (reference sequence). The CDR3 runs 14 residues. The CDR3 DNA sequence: TGTGCCAGTAGTATGCTGGGGACTAACTATGGCTACACCTTC. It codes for CASSMLGTNYGYTF.

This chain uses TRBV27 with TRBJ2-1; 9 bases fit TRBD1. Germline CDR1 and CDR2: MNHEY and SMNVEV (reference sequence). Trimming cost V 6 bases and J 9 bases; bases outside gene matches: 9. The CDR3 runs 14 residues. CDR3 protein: CASSLGTGMGEQFF. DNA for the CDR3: TGTGCCAGCAGCCTCGGGACAGGGATGGGTGAGCAGTTCTTC.

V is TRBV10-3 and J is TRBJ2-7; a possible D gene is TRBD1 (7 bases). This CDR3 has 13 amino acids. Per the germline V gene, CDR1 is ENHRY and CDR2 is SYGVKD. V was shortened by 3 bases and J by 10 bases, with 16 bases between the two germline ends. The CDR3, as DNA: TGTGCCATCAGTGACAGGGGGGCGCAAACCCAGTACTTC. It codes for CAISDRGAQTQYF.

The CDR3, as DNA: TGTGCCAGCAGCGAGGGGGACAGCTCCTACGAGCAGTACGTC. This translates into CASSEGDSSYEQYV. This rearrangement joins TRBV7-8 to TRBJ2-7; TRBD1 matches 7 bases. The CDR3 length is 14 residues. Germline CDR1 and CDR2: SGHVS and FQNEAQ. Germline trimming cut 5 bases from V and 0 bases from J; bases unmatched to any gene: 4.

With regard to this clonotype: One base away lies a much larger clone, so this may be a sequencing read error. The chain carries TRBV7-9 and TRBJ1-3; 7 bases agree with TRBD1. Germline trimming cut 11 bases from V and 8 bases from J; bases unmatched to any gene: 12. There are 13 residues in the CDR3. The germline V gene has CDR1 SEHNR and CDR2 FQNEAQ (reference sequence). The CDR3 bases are TGTGCCGGATCCGCAGGGGGTGAAGACACCATATATTTT. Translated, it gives CAGSAGGEDTIYF.

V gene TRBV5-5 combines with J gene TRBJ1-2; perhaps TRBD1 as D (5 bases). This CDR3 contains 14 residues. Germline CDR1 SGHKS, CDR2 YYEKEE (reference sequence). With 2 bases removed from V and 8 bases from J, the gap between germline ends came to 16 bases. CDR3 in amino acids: CASSLGRGNGGYTF. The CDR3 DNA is TGTGCCAGCAGCTTAGGAAGGGGCAACGGAGGCTACACCTTC.

The CDR3 DNA follows: TGTGCCAGCGGGGGCGGGGGGGCGAAAGATACGCAGTATTTT. Its translation is CASGGGGAKDTQYF. The V gene is TRBV6-2 or TRBV6-3, the J gene TRBJ2-3, with TRBD2 identical over 9 bases. This CDR3 comprises 14 residues. Germline assignment: CDR1 MNHEY and CDR2 SVGEGT. Unmatched junction bases numbered 8, after V lost 8 bases and J lost 5 bases.

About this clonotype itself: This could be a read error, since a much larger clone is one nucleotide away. The CDR3 sequence is CASSQEVSDFNYGYTF. CDR3 bases: TGTGCCAGCAGCCAAGAGGTTAGTGACTTTAACTATGGCTACACCTTC. The chain couples TRBV4-2 to TRBJ1-2; D not certain. The germline gives CDR1 LGHNA, CDR2 YNFKEQ. V was clipped by 0 bases and J by 1 base, with 12 bases between them. The CDR3 runs to 16 residues.

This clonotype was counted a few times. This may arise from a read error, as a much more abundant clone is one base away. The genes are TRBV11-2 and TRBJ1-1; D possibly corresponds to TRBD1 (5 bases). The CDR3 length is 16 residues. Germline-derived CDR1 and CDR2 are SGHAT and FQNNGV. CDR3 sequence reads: CASRLGGDGANTEAFF. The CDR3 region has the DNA TGTGCCAGCCGCTTAGGCGGGGACGGGGCGAACACTGAAGCTTTCTTT.

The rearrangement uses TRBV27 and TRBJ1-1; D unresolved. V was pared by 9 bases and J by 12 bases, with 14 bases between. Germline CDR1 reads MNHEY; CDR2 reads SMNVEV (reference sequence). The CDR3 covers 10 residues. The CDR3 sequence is CARPFPRTFF. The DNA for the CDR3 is TGTGCCAGGCCTTTCCCTCGGACTTTCTTT.

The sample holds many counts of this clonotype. CDR3 DNA: TGTGCCATCAGTGGCAACGGGTACGAGCAGTACTTC. Translation: CAISGNGYEQYF. The chain is built from TRBV10-3 and TRBJ2-7; D gene uncertain. This CDR3 is built from 12 residues. Germline-derived CDR1 and CDR2 are ENHRY and SYGVKD. Trimming shortened V by 4 bases and J by 4 bases, and 8 bases separated the two germline ends.

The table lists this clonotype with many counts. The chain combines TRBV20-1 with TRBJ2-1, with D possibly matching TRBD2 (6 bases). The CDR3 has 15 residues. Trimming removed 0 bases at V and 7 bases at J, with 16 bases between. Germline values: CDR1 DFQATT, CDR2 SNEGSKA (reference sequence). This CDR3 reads CSARDKGLPRNEQFF. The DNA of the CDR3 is TGCAGTGCTAGAGATAAGGGACTGCCCAGGAATGAGCAGTTCTTC.

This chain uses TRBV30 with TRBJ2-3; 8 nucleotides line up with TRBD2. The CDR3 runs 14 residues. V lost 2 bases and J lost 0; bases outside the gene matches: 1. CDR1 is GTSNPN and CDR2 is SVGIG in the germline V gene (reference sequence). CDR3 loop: CAWSSGGSTDTQYF. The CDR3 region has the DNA TGTGCCTGGAGTAGCGGGGGAAGCACAGATACGCAGTATTTT. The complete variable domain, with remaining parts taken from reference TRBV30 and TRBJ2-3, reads SQTIHQWPATLVQPVGSPLSLECTVEGTSNPNLYWYRQAAGRGLQLLFYSVGIGQISSEVPQNLSASRPQDRQFILSSKKLLLSDSGFYLCAWSSGGSTDTQYFGPGTRLTVL.

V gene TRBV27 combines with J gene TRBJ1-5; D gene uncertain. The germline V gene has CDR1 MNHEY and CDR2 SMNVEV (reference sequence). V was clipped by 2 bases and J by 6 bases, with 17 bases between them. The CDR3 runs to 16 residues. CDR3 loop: CASSLRHGEASQPQHF. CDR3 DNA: TGTGCCAGCAGTTTACGACATGGGGAAGCGAGTCAGCCCCAGCATTTT.

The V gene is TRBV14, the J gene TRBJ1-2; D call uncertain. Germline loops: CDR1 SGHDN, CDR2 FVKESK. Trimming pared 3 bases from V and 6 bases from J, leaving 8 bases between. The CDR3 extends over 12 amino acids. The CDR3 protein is CASSHWWHGYTF. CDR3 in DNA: TGTGCCAGCAGCCACTGGTGGCATGGCTACACCTTC.

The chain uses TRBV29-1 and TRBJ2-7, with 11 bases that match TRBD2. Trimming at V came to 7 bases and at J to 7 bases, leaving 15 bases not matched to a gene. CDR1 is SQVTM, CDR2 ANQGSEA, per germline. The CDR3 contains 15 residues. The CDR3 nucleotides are TGCAGCGCACTACTAGCGGGAGCATCGTCGGGAGAGCAGTACTTC. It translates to CSALLAGASSGEQYF.

CDR3 protein: CASSDAGTVNIQYF. CDR3 nucleotides: TGTGCCAGCAGTGACGCCGGGACGGTCAACATTCAGTACTTC. This rearrangement joins TRBV25-1 to TRBJ2-4; D tentatively reads TRBD1 or TRBD2 (5 bases each). Per the germline V gene, CDR1 is MGHDK and CDR2 is SYGVNS. The CDR3 sequence is 14 residues long. The ends were cut back, 3 bases at V and 7 bases at J, with 13 bases in the middle.

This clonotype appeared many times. The CDR3 DNA sequence: TGTGCCAGCAGCTTAGGGGCCGGGGGGGCGCAAGGCTACACCTTC. Translating it yields CASSLGAGGAQGYTF. This chain connects TRBV11-2 to TRBJ1-2; D may be TRBD1 (6 bases). Germline V gives CDR1 SGHAT, CDR2 FQNNGV. This CDR3 region has 15 residues. The ends were cut back, 1 base at V and 8 bases at J, with 17 bases in the middle.

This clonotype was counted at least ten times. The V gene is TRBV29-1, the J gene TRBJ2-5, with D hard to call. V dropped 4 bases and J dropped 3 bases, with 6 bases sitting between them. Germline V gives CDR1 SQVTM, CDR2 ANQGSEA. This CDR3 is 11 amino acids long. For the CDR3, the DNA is TGCAGCGTTGGGTTAGAAGAGACCCAGTACTTC. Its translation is CSVGLEETQYF.

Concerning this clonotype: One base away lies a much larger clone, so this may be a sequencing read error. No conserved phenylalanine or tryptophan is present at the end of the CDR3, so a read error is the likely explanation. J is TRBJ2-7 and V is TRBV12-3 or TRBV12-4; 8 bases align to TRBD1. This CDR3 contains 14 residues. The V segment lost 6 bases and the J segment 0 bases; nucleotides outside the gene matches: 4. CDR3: CASSLDRASYEQYL. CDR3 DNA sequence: TGTGCCAGCAGCCTGGACAGGGCCTCCTACGAGCAGTACCTC.